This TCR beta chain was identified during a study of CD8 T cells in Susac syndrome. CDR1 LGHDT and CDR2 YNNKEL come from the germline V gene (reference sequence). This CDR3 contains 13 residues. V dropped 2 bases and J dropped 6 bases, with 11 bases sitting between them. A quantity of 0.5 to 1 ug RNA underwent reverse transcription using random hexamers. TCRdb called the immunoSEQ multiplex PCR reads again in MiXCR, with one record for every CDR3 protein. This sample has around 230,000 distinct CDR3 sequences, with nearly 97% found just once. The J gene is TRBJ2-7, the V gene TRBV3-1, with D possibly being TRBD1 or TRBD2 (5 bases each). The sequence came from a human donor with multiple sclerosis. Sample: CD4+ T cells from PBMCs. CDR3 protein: CASSQFTGTEQYF. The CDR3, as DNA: TGTGCCAGCAGCCAATTTACGGGGACCGAGCAGTACTTC.